This T cell receptor (beta chain) emerged from a study of shared clonotypes between healthy human individuals. Some 30,000 T cell genomes (about 0.2 ug DNA) went into each sorted-subset replicate. Sequencing was performed with immunoSEQ multiplex PCR; in TCRdb, only in-frame clones are kept and a portion is missing. The sample includes 550,000 to 750,000 clones, about 92% seen only once; the top ten take roughly 24%. Naivety among CD8 cells was defined by CD45RO negativity and positive CCR7 selection, thereby excluding terminally differentiated effector memory CD45RA+ cells. Study conclusions and caveats: Sharing across a few donors was seen in 4% to 6.5% of naive CD4 clonotypes. Rarefaction gave evidence that sorted-subset sequencing remained incomplete despite large depth.

Looked up from germline, CDR1 is SGDLS and CDR2 is YYNGEE. Trimming took 3 bases from V and 4 from J, leaving 15 bases between them. This CDR3 spans 15 amino acids. A word on this clone: Its antigen is unidentified.

The chain is built from TRBV9 and TRBJ2-3, with D possibly TRBD1 on 6 matching bases. The sequenced material came from naive CD8+ T cells sorted from blood. The source of this sequence is a man younger than 45 in good health. The CDR3 bases are TGTGCCAGCAGCGATCCCGGGACATATCCAGATACGCAGTATTTT. Its translation: CASSDPGTYPDTQYF. The complete variable domain, with remaining parts taken from reference TRBV9 and TRBJ2-3, reads DSGVTQTPKHLITATGQRVTLRCSPRSGDLSVYWYQQSLDQGLQFLIQYYNGEERAKGNILERFSAQQFPDLHSELNLSSLELGDSALYFCASSDPGTYPDTQYFGPGTRLTVL.